The 18 T cell receptor beta chains below come from one sample, sequenced in a study of T cells in Graves' hyperthyroidism and ophthalmopathy. The source material, RNA transcripts, was used to amplify TCR beta CDR3 regions. Initially, a first-round RT-PCR of the TCR CDR3 employed the HTBI primer set. TCRdb ran MiXCR on the multiplex PCR reads and lists one entry per CDR3 protein. Of about 520,000 distinct CDR3 sequences in the sample, roughly 24% were seen once. The sequenced material came from blood. The receptors originated from a woman between 25 and 40 years old with Graves' ophthalmopathy.

In its sample, this clonotype was seen a few times. V and J are TRBV25-1 and TRBJ1-6; possibly TRBD1 for D (6 bases). The CDR3 sequence is 13 residues long. Per the germline V gene, CDR1 is MGHDK and CDR2 is SYGVNS. Between the trimmed V and J ends, which lost 4 bases and 10 bases, there was a span of 11 bases. The CDR3 sequence: CASSGGAISPLHF. The CDR3 region has the DNA TGTGCCAGCAGTGGGGGGGCAATCTCACCCCTCCACTTT.

The V and J genes are TRBV28 and TRBJ1-1; no reliable D call. V lost 3 bases to trimming and J lost 3 bases, with 14 bases between them. Per germline, CDR1 MDHEN and CDR2 SYDVKM. This CDR3 is built from 15 residues. CDR3 DNA: TGTGCCAGCAGTTTTCGGCCAGGAAGGGACACTGAAGCTTTCTTT. Its protein product is CASSFRPGRDTEAFF.

At least ten counts were recorded for this clonotype. The chain recombines TRBV6-2 or TRBV6-3 with TRBJ1-1; no clear D. Looked up from germline, CDR1 is MNHEY and CDR2 is SVGEGT. The CDR3 runs 12 residues. V shed 7 bases and J shed 3 bases, with 9 bases lying between them. The CDR3 coding sequence is TGTGCCAGCACCTCCATGGACACTGAAGCTTTCTTT. This sequence encodes CASTSMDTEAFF.

This clonotype was found a few times. The chain combines TRBV30 with TRBJ2-6, with D tentatively TRBD1 or TRBD2 (5 bases each). V was shortened by 4 bases and J by 3 bases, with 13 bases between the two germline ends. CDR1 and CDR2 from the germline V gene are GTSNPN and SVGIG (reference sequence). The CDR3 is made up of 15 amino acids. CDR3 in amino acids: CAWILRGVGANVLTF. In nucleotides, the CDR3 is TGTGCCTGGATCCTACGAGGGGTTGGGGCCAACGTCCTGACTTTC.

This clonotype showed up many times. The rearrangement links TRBV29-1 to TRBJ1-1, with TRBD1 matching over 8 bases. This CDR3 contains 13 residues. Germline V lookup: CDR1 SQVTM, CDR2 ANQGSEA. J gave up 2 bases and V 7 bases, and 6 bases lay outside the gene matches. The CDR3 nucleotides read TGCAGCGCCTCGACAGGGGTCAACACTGAAGCTTTCTTT. Protein product: CSASTGVNTEAFF.

This clonotype came up many times. This chain links TRBV19 with TRBJ1-2; D is unresolved. Trimming left V 2 bases short and J 6 bases short, with 10 bases between. The CDR3 spans 13 residues. Germline CDR1 and CDR2: LNHDA and SQIVND (reference sequence). Here the CDR3 DNA reads TGTGCCAGTAGTATATCCGCTCTACATGGCTACACCTTC. Its translation: CASSISALHGYTF.

This clonotype was seen a few times. CDR3 protein: CASSSPGHIEAFF. The CDR3 DNA reads as TGTGCCAGCAGTTCCCCCGGACATATAGAAGCTTTCTTT. This chain connects TRBV6-5 to TRBJ1-1; D is perhaps TRBD1 (5 bases). The CDR3 runs to 13 residues. V lost 4 bases, J lost 8 bases, and 14 bases lay in between. Per the germline V gene, CDR1 is MNHEY and CDR2 is SVGAGI.

The V and J genes are TRBV30 and TRBJ1-5; TRBD1 is a possible D gene (5 bases). This CDR3 has 15 residues. V was pared by 4 bases and J by 2 bases, with 15 bases between. CDR1 and CDR2 from the germline V gene are GTSNPN and SVGIG (reference sequence). The CDR3 here is CAWTLGGDGNQPQHF. CDR3 coding DNA: TGTGCCTGGACCCTTGGAGGGGACGGCAATCAGCCCCAGCATTTT.

The chain employs TRBV4-1 and TRBJ2-5, with D unclear. CDR1 MGHRA and CDR2 YSYEKL come from the germline V gene. Trimming stripped 1 base from V and 5 bases from J, with 8 bases between. The CDR3 loop spans 13 amino acids. CDR3 sequence (DNA): TGCGCCAGCAGCCAAGCCTCCTGGGAGACCCAGTACTTC. Translating gives CASSQASWETQYF.

This clonotype was counted a few times. The genes are TRBV6-1 and TRBJ2-2; 8 bases agree with TRBD2. V lost 4 bases and J lost 8; bases outside the gene matches: 21. The CDR3 runs 19 residues. Per the germline V gene, CDR1 is MNHNS and CDR2 is SASEGT. CDR3: CASSGGKGSGGRLAGELFF. Written as DNA, the CDR3 is TGTGCCAGCAGTGGGGGCAAGGGGTCTGGCGGGAGGCTCGCTGGGGAGCTGTTTTTT.

The V gene is TRBV6-5, the J gene TRBJ2-2; D is undetermined. The CDR3 covers 16 residues. V was trimmed by 2 bases and J by 0 bases, leaving 10 bases between them. Looked up from germline, CDR1 is MNHEY and CDR2 is SVGAGI. The CDR3 coding sequence is TGTGCCAGCAGTTACGGACGGGTAGCGAACACCGGGGAGCTGTTTTTT. It is translated as CASSYGRVANTGELFF.

This clonotype was seen repeatedly, ten times or more. The chain employs TRBV6-1 and TRBJ2-4; the match to TRBD2 covers 12 bases. The trim removed 4 bases at V and 7 bases at J, leaving 5 bases unmatched. Germline lookup yields CDR1 MNHNS and CDR2 SASEGT. The CDR3 has 15 amino acids. This chain's CDR3 is CASSARTSGENIQYF. DNA of the CDR3: TGTGCCAGCAGTGCGCGGACTAGCGGGGAGAACATTCAGTACTTC.

This clonotype showed up just a few times. The rearrangement joins TRBV12-3 or TRBV12-4 to TRBJ1-1; D not resolved. The CDR3 consists of 13 residues. V dropped 2 bases and J dropped 13 bases, with 17 bases sitting between them. The CDR3 loop reads CASSLWSDVWGFF. CDR3 sequence (DNA): TGTGCCAGCAGTTTATGGTCTGACGTATGGGGTTTCTTT.

This clonotype appeared many times. The V and J genes are TRBV10-3 and TRBJ1-2; possibly TRBD1 for D (6 bases). The CDR3 covers 15 residues. Trimming removed 0 bases at V and 4 bases at J, with 12 bases between. Germline loops: CDR1 ENHRY, CDR2 SYGVKD. CDR3 sequence: CAISESVGGTYGYTF. In nucleotides, the CDR3 is TGTGCCATCAGTGAGTCAGTAGGGGGGACCTATGGCTACACCTTC.

This rearrangement joins TRBV12-3 or TRBV12-4 to TRBJ2-5; 12 bases fit TRBD2. After removal of 6 bases from V and 1 base from J, the junction contained 12 bases not matched to a gene. The CDR3 covers 18 residues. In DNA form, the CDR3 reads TGTGCCAGCAGCCTAGCAACCGGGACTAGCGGGTCCCAAGAGACCCAGTACTTC. It yields the protein CASSLATGTSGSQETQYF.

This clonotype was seen ten or more times. The chain couples TRBV29-1 to TRBJ1-1; no definite D call. V was trimmed by 4 bases and J by 0 bases, leaving 9 bases between them. Germline lookup yields CDR1 SQVTM and CDR2 ANQGSEA. The CDR3 length is 13 residues. DNA for the CDR3: TGCAGCGTTGTATTACGGGTGAACACTGAAGCTTTCTTT. It translates to CSVVLRVNTEAFF.

This clonotype has only a few counts. V gene TRBV12-3 or TRBV12-4 combines with J gene TRBJ1-2; no reliable D call. V was clipped by 3 bases and J by 8 bases, with 13 bases between them. CDR3 length: 13 residues. For the CDR3, the DNA is TGTGCCAGCAGTTTGCCCGATTTCTGGGGCTACACCTTC. Its protein is CASSLPDFWGYTF.

J is TRBJ2-6 and V is TRBV7-9, with no clear D. Germline values: CDR1 SEHNR, CDR2 FQNEAQ (reference sequence). The CDR3 has 14 residues. Trimming cost V 1 base and J 7 bases, with 8 bases left between them. For the CDR3, the DNA is TGTGCCAGCAGCTTAGTCGGTGCTGCCAACGTCCTGACTTTC. It encodes CASSLVGAANVLTF.